Below are 13 T cell receptor beta chains sequenced from a single sample in a study of blood T cell repertoires in COVID-19. Sequenced by immunoSEQ multiplex PCR; TCRdb stores in-frame clones only, minus some. The sample lists over 90,000 clones; approximately 90% were seen once. Sequencing was carried out using peripheral blood. The source of these receptors is a woman older than 75 in a cohort sampled during active COVID-19.

The rearrangement joins TRBV7-9 to TRBJ2-1; tentatively, D is TRBD1 (6 bases). Trimming took off 1 base at V and 5 bases at J, with 6 bases between the two ends. The CDR3 extends over 13 amino acids. Per the germline V gene, CDR1 is SEHNR and CDR2 is FQNEAQ (reference sequence). CDR3 in DNA: TGTGCCAGCAGCTTAGACAGGGACAATGAGCAGTTCTTC. Residues: CASSLDRDNEQFF.

The chain recombines TRBV7-7 with TRBJ2-3; 8 bases agree with TRBD2. Per the germline V gene, CDR1 is SSHAT and CDR2 is FNYEAQ (reference sequence). The CDR3 spans 13 residues. The CDR3 DNA reads as TGTGCTACGGCGGGGGGAGCCACAGATACGCAGTATTTT. Encoded protein: CATAGGATDTQYF.

This clone was detected only once. This chain uses TRBV5-1 with TRBJ2-3; D not certain. This CDR3 has 14 amino acids. Germline CDR1 reads SGHRS; CDR2 reads YFSETQ. V was pared by 1 base and J by 5 bases, with 11 bases between. DNA of the CDR3: TGCGCCAGCAGCTTGATGAGTCACCAAGATACGCAGTATTTT. Residues: CASSLMSHQDTQYF.

V gene TRBV10-2 combines with J gene TRBJ2-2, with D unclear. The CDR3 length is 15 residues. Trimming left V 0 bases short and J 1 base short, with 6 bases between. The germline V gene encodes CDR1 WSHSY and CDR2 SAAADI. The CDR3 sequence: CASSESAGNTGELFF. DNA of the CDR3: TGCGCCAGCAGTGAGTCGGCTGGGAACACCGGGGAGCTGTTTTTT.

The chain joins TRBV5-1 to TRBJ2-5, with 7 bases identical to TRBD2. Germline values: CDR1 SGHRS, CDR2 YFSETQ. The CDR3 runs to 14 residues. J lost 3 bases, V lost 0 bases, and 2 bases had no gene match. Written as DNA, the CDR3 is TGCGCCAGCAGCTTGGGGACTAGAGAAGAGACCCAGTACTTC. Amino acid sequence: CASSLGTREETQYF.

This rearrangement joins TRBV19 to TRBJ1-5; 12 bases align to TRBD1. The CDR3 spans 18 residues. Trimming took 8 bases from V and 0 from J; bases not matched to a gene: 11. Germline V gives CDR1 LNHDA, CDR2 SQIVND (reference sequence). In DNA form, the CDR3 reads TGTGCCAGTGCCTACGGGACAGGGGGCCAAAATAGCAATCAGCCCCAGCATTTT. Translated: CASAYGTGGQNSNQPQHF.

The chain links TRBV27 to TRBJ2-5, with no clear D. Trimming removed 4 bases at V and 4 bases at J, with 16 bases between. In germline, CDR1 is MNHEY, CDR2 SMNVEV (reference sequence). There are 15 residues in the CDR3. Written as DNA, the CDR3 is TGTGCCAGCAGTTCTTTGACTGTCTCCGGAGAGACCCAGTACTTC. It translates to CASSSLTVSGETQYF.

The chain combines TRBV30 with TRBJ1-5; 8 positions agree with TRBD1. CDR1 GTSNPN and CDR2 SVGIG come from the germline V gene (reference sequence). This CDR3 comprises 13 residues. V lost 2 bases, J lost 6 bases, and 3 bases stayed unmatched. CDR3 bases: TGTGCCTGGAGTCGGACAGGGATTCAGCCCCAGCATTTT. Translating it yields CAWSRTGIQPQHF.

The chain links TRBV19 to TRBJ1-1; a possible D gene is TRBD1 (5 bases). This CDR3 contains 13 residues. The V end lost 7 bases, the J end lost 6 bases, and 15 bases lay between the germline ends. Germline V CDR1 and CDR2: LNHDA, SQIVND (reference sequence). This CDR3 reads CASNLGVASEAFF. For the CDR3, the DNA is TGTGCCAGTAATTTAGGGGTCGCCTCTGAAGCTTTCTTT.

The V call is TRBV4-1, the J call TRBJ2-7, with D possibly TRBD2 on 6 matching bases. There are 13 residues in the CDR3. Trimming took 8 bases from V and 3 from J, leaving 14 bases between them. Germline CDR1 MGHRA, CDR2 YSYEKL. DNA for the CDR3: TGCGCCAGCTCGGTGGAGGGGTTCTACGAGCAGTACTTC. Protein sequence: CASSVEGFYEQYF.

The chain uses TRBV9 and TRBJ1-2; maybe TRBD1 (5 bases). V shed 3 bases and J shed 0 bases, with 12 bases lying between them. Germline values: CDR1 SGDLS, CDR2 YYNGEE. The CDR3 extends over 15 amino acids. The CDR3 DNA sequence: TGTGCCAGCAGCGGGGCAGGGCTTACTAACTATGGCTACACCTTC. Amino acid sequence: CASSGAGLTNYGYTF.

The chain employs TRBV12-3 or TRBV12-4 and TRBJ2-1, with D uncertain. The CDR3 is made up of 11 amino acids. Deletions cut 5 bases from V and 6 bases from J, with 5 bases between. The CDR3 loop reads CASSNFNEQFF. The CDR3 DNA follows: TGTGCCAGCAGTAACTTCAATGAGCAGTTCTTC.

As to this clone: Within the sample, other DNA sequences also encode this same CDR3. This CDR3 reads CASSLGGEQFF. The CDR3 bases are TGTGCCAGCAGCCTAGGCGGTGAGCAGTTCTTC. The V call is TRBV6-4, the J call TRBJ2-1; D ambiguous. V dropped 6 bases and J dropped 9 bases, with 9 bases sitting between them. The CDR3 extends over 11 amino acids. CDR1 is MRHNA, CDR2 SNTAGT, per germline.